Presented here are 13 T cell receptor beta chains from one specimen sequenced in a study of tumor and adjacent non-tumor tissue in lung cancer. The template was RNA from unsorted bulk tissue. More than 3 cm separated this lung sample from the edge of the tumor. The library came from three nested PCR rounds adapted from ARM-PCR protocols. Each CDR3 protein is one row after TCRdb ran MiXCR on the multiplex PCR reads. The sample comprises tens of thousands of distinct CDR3 sequences, around two thirds of which are singletons, and about 32% rests with the top ten. Sequencing was performed on distant non-tumor lung tissue. The receptors derive from a man between 65 and 80 years old with non-small cell lung cancer.

This clonotype was found many times. The chain joins TRBV5-5 to TRBJ1-1; TRBD1 might be the D (5 bases). In germline, CDR1 is SGHKS, CDR2 YYEKEE (reference sequence). This CDR3 is built from 15 residues. V was clipped by 2 bases and J by 0 bases, with 11 bases between them. CDR3 amino acids: CASSLNGGLNTEAFF. The CDR3 DNA reads TGTGCCAGCAGCTTAAACGGGGGTTTGAACACTGAAGCTTTCTTT.

The chain recombines TRBV4-2 with TRBJ2-3, with D perhaps TRBD1 (6 bases). The CDR3 is made up of 19 amino acids. The V end lost 0 bases, the J end lost 5 bases, and 24 bases lay between the germline ends. Germline lookup yields CDR1 LGHNA and CDR2 YNFKEQ. The CDR3 region is CASSQERGWGSFRRDTQYF. The CDR3 nucleotides are TGTGCCAGCAGCCAAGAAAGGGGGTGGGGATCCTTCCGCCGAGATACGCAGTATTTT.

The chain combines TRBV29-1 with TRBJ2-2; possible D gene TRBD1, 5 bases. The length of the CDR3 is 15 residues. The ends were cut back, 6 bases at V and 3 bases at J, with 17 bases in the middle. Germline lookup yields CDR1 SQVTM and CDR2 ANQGSEA. The CDR3 nucleotides read TGCAGCGTGTTCGACAGATTCTCGGACACCGGGGAGCTGTTTTTT. Translation gives CSVFDRFSDTGELFF.

Concerning this clonotype itself: The junction does not match germline at one end; this may be a read error. This sequence joins TRBV5-1 and TRBJ2-3, with 14 bases identical to TRBD2. CDR1 is SGHRS, CDR2 YFSETQ, per germline. This CDR3 spans 15 amino acids. The CDR3 loop is CASSSTSGRADTQYF. CDR3 coding DNA: TGTGCCAGCAGCTCGACTAGCGGGAGGGCAGATACGCAGTATTTT.

This clonotype was observed a few times. This may stem from a read error, because a much larger clone lies one nucleotide away. This sequence joins TRBV5-5 and TRBJ2-3, with D perhaps being TRBD1 or TRBD2 (5 bases each). Per the germline V gene, CDR1 is SGHKS and CDR2 is YYEKEE (reference sequence). This CDR3 spans 14 amino acids. CDR3 residues: CASSYGAGADTRYF. Written as DNA, the CDR3 is TGTGCCAGCAGCTACGGGGCAGGCGCAGATACGCGGTATTTT.

Concerning this clonotype itself: Being one base from a much bigger clone, this may be a read error. CDR3 amino acids: CVSRQQGYTEAFF. The CDR3 DNA reads TGTGTCAGCAGACAACAGGGGTACACTGAAGCTTTCTTT. The J gene is TRBJ1-1, the V gene TRBV12-3 or TRBV12-4, with 7 positions matching TRBD1. CDR3 length: 13 residues.

Concerning this clonotype: Sequence at one end of the junction differs from germline and may be a read error. This chain connects TRBV6-5 to TRBJ1-1; perhaps TRBD1 as D (6 bases). Germline CDR1 MNHEY, CDR2 SVGAGI. The CDR3 contains 19 residues. The CDR3 loop is CASSYVGGRAPLMNIEAIF. DNA for the CDR3: TGTGCCAGCAGTTACGTGGGGGGCAGGGCGCCTCTCATGAACATTGAAGCTATCTTT.

This clonotype was detected only a few times. The genes are TRBV20-1 and TRBJ2-7, with D possibly being TRBD1 (5 bases). Germline values: CDR1 DFQATT, CDR2 SNEGSKA (reference sequence). The CDR3 sequence is 15 residues long. V was clipped by 0 bases and J by 2 bases, with 14 bases between them. CDR3 sequence (DNA): TGCAGTGCTAGAGACTTCAGGGCCCGAACCTACGAGCAGTACTTC. Its protein is CSARDFRARTYEQYF.

This clonotype was recorded a few times. This is likely a read error, given that the CDR3 carries no conserved phenylalanine or tryptophan at its end. J is TRBJ2-1 and V is TRBV11-2; 8 bases agree with TRBD2. The CDR3 runs 17 residues. Germline CDR1 SGHAT, CDR2 FQNNGV. The CDR3 sequence: CASGLSPAGVSYDEQFL. The CDR3 DNA sequence: TGTGCCAGCGGCTTATCCCCAGCGGGGGTTAGCTACGATGAGCAGTTCCTC.

As for this clonotype: Mismatch with germline at one junction end may stem from a read error. The chain joins TRBV5-4 to TRBJ2-5, with D tentatively TRBD2 (5 bases). Per germline, CDR1 SGHNT and CDR2 YYREEE (reference sequence). The CDR3 runs 13 residues. DNA for the CDR3: TGTGCCAGCAGCACCTCGGGGTTGGAGACCCAATACTTC. Its protein is CASSTSGLETQYF.

The DNA of the CDR3 is TGCGCCAGCAGCTCACGAAAACCATCCGGACAGGGCCACTCTGGGGCCAACGTCCTGACTTTC. It specifies CASSSRKPSGQGHSGANVLTF. The chain uses TRBV4-1 and TRBJ2-6; 8 nucleotides agree with TRBD1. Germline V gene data show CDR1 as MGHRA and CDR2 as YSYEKL. V trimming: 5 bases; J trimming: 0 bases; junction bases outside the gene matches: 18. The CDR3 is 21 residues long.

For this clonotype: One junction end disagrees with the germline gene, perhaps due to a read error. J is TRBJ1-1 and V is TRBV5-6, with D unresolved. The CDR3 totals 15 residues. Germline CDR1 is SGHDT and CDR2 is YYEEEE. The CDR3 DNA follows: TGTGCCAGCAGCCCCCGTCGGCCCCGGAACTCTGAAGCTTTCTTT. Amino acids: CASSPRRPRNSEAFF.

This clonotype was seen a handful of times. A read error may be the cause here, since a much bigger clone is one base away. The chain is built from TRBV6-1 and TRBJ2-1; D gene ambiguous. Germline V lookup: CDR1 MNHNS, CDR2 SASEGT. There are 12 residues in the CDR3. The CDR3 DNA follows: TGTGTCAGCACTACGTACTACAATGAGCAGTTCTTC. Protein: CVSTTYYNEQFF.